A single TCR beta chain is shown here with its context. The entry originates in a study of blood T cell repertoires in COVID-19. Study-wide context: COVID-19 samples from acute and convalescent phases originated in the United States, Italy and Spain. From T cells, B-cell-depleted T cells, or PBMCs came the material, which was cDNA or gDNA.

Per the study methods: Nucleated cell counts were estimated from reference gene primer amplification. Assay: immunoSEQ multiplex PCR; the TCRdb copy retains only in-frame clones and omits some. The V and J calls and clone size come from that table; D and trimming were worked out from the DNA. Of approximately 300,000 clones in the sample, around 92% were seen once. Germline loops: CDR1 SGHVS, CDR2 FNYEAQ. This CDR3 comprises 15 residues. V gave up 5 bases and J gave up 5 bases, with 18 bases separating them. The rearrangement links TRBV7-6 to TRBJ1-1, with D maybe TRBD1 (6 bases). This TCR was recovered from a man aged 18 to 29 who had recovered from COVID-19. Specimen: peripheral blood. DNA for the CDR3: TGTGCCAGCAGCATCAGGGACAAAGGTGTGACTGAAGCTTTCTTT. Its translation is CASSIRDKGVTEAFF.